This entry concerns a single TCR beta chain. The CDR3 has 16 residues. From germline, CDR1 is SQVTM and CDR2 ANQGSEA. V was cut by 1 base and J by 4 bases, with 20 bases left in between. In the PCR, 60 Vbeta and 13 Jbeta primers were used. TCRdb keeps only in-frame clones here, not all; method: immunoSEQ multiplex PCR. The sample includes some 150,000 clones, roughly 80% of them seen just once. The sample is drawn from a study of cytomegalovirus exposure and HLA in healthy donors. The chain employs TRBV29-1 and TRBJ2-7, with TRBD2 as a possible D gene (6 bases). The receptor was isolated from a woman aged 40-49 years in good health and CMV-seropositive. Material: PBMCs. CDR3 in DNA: TGCAGCGTTGAAGGCTTCGGGGGTCAGGGAACATACGAGCAGTACTTC. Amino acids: CSVEGFGGQGTYEQYF.